The 14 T cell receptor beta chains in this list originate from one sample, sequenced in a study of lymphopenia after photon versus proton radiotherapy (dated by TCRdb to between 2019 and 2020). The library was prepared using the immunoSEQ multiplex PCR assay. As stored in TCRdb, this immuneACCESS dataset retains in-frame rearrangements with V and J assigned. A fraction of the clones does not appear; measured against another copy, unresolved V genes explain less than half of the discrepancy, and the remainder lacks a known reason. The sample yields more than 45,000 clones; 70% to 85% were counted once. The top ten clones comprise 2.1% of the sample. The sample was peripheral blood, taken from a patient treated with proton-based radiotherapy. The receptor set was obtained from a man aged 60 to 75 with pancreatic cancer.

This clone came up a few times. The rearrangement joins TRBV30 to TRBJ2-2, with 10 bases fitting TRBD2. With V trimmed by 0 bases and J by 4 bases, 8 bases remained unmatched. The CDR3 covers 17 residues. Germline loops: CDR1 GTSNPN, CDR2 SVGIG (reference sequence). The CDR3 protein is CAWSVRVLAGSTGELFF. CDR3 bases: TGTGCCTGGAGTGTACGGGTACTAGCGGGAAGCACCGGGGAGCTGTTTTTT.

This clone is a singleton in its sample. This sequence joins TRBV7-2 and TRBJ2-3, with 7 bases matching TRBD2. Germline V gene data show CDR1 as SGHTA and CDR2 as FQGNSA. The CDR3 loop spans 16 amino acids. J was trimmed by 3 bases and V by 2 bases; bases with no gene match: 8. The CDR3 bases are TGTGCCAGCAGCTTACCTTGGGGGGAGGGGACAGATACGCAGTATTTT. Translated, it gives CASSLPWGEGTDTQYF.

This chain joins TRBV10-3 and TRBJ1-5; 7 nucleotides line up with TRBD1. This CDR3 region has 15 residues. Germline loops: CDR1 ENHRY, CDR2 SYGVKD. V gave up 10 bases and J gave up 3 bases; unmatched junction bases: 12. CDR3 in amino acids: CATGETGTDNQPQHF. The CDR3 nucleotides read TGTGCCACCGGAGAGACCGGGACAGACAATCAGCCCCAGCATTTT.

This chain uses TRBV25-1 with TRBJ2-3; 7 positions match TRBD1. After removal of 10 bases from V and 3 bases from J, the junction contained 16 bases not matched to a gene. This CDR3 comprises 16 residues. Germline V lookup: CDR1 MGHDK, CDR2 SYGVNS. The CDR3 loop is CATSPRAPRGTDTQYF. Here the CDR3 DNA reads TGTGCCACCTCGCCCCGGGCCCCCAGGGGGACAGATACGCAGTATTTT.

The chain is built from TRBV7-2 and TRBJ1-1, with TRBD1 matching over 8 bases. CDR3 length equals 14 residues. The V and J ends lost 2 bases and 5 bases, in that order; junction bases with no gene match: 4. Germline loops: CDR1 SGHTA, CDR2 FQGNSA. DNA of the CDR3: TGTGCCAGCAGCTTACCGACAGGGGCTACTGAAGCTTTCTTT. It specifies CASSLPTGATEAFF.

This clone came up once. The J gene is TRBJ2-3, the V gene TRBV11-3; 7 positions match TRBD2. From germline, CDR1 is SGHNT and CDR2 YENEEA. CDR3 length: 16 amino acids. Losses at the gene ends were 1 base for V and 4 bases for J; bases not matched to a gene: 8. The CDR3 DNA reads as TGTGCCAGCAGCTTAGGCGGGAGTTCATATGCAGATACGCAGTATTTT. This encodes CASSLGGSSYADTQYF.

The gene calls are TRBV4-2 and TRBJ1-1; 8 nucleotides align to TRBD1. Germline V lookup: CDR1 LGHNA, CDR2 YNFKEQ. V dropped 4 bases and J dropped 1; count of bases not matched to a gene: 11. This CDR3 has 17 amino acids. The CDR3 sequence: CASSLGTGQPGNTEAFF. CDR3 bases: TGTGCCAGCAGCCTGGGGACAGGACAGCCGGGGAACACTGAAGCTTTCTTT.

The rearrangement links TRBV19 to TRBJ2-7; TRBD2 is a possible D gene (7 bases). Germline V gene lookup returns CDR1 LNHDA and CDR2 SQIVND (reference sequence). The V end was cut by 4 bases, the J end by 7 bases, with 17 bases between. The CDR3 contains 14 residues. The CDR3 is CASSTTGGLGEQYF. CDR3 in DNA: TGTGCCAGTAGTACGACGGGGGGCCTGGGGGAGCAGTACTTC.

The V and J genes are TRBV9 and TRBJ1-6, with D unresolved. The CDR3 runs 15 residues. CDR1 SGDLS and CDR2 YYNGEE come from the germline V gene. The V and J ends lost 0 bases and 7 bases respectively, with 11 bases between them. The CDR3 loop is CASSVVGQTNSPLHF. In DNA, the CDR3 is TGTGCCAGCAGCGTAGTCGGGCAGACCAATTCACCCCTCCACTTT.

This chain joins TRBV29-1 and TRBJ1-5; D unresolved. This CDR3 is built from 13 residues. Per the germline V gene, CDR1 is SQVTM and CDR2 is ANQGSEA. V lost 7 bases, J lost 3 bases, and 13 bases lay in between. DNA of the CDR3: TGCAGCGCCGGTGACTGGCCCAATCAGCCCCAGCATTTT. Translated, it gives CSAGDWPNQPQHF.

This clone was observed a handful of times. This chain links TRBV6-4 with TRBJ1-1, with D perhaps TRBD1 (6 bases). The CDR3 sequence is 12 residues long. The germline V gene encodes CDR1 MRHNA and CDR2 SNTAGT. Trimming stripped 2 bases from V and 9 bases from J, with 10 bases between. Written as DNA, the CDR3 is TGTGCCAGCAGTGACCTACAGGGTCAAGCTTTCTTT. Its protein is CASSDLQGQAFF.

The chain uses TRBV30 and TRBJ1-2; weak D call: TRBD1 (6 bases). Deletions cut 3 bases from V and 14 bases from J, with 19 bases between. This CDR3 is built from 12 residues. Germline values: CDR1 GTSNPN, CDR2 SVGIG (reference sequence). The CDR3 spells CAWSGALGARTF. As DNA, the CDR3 is TGTGCCTGGAGCGGTGCTCTGGGGGCGAGGACCTTC.

In this sample, this clone turned up once. This sequence joins TRBV4-1 and TRBJ1-2; D gene uncertain. This CDR3 has 14 residues. Trimming took 0 bases from V and 6 from J, leaving 11 bases between them. Germline loops: CDR1 MGHRA, CDR2 YSYEKL. CDR3 in amino acids: CASSQDSMADGYTF. DNA of the CDR3: TGCGCCAGCAGCCAAGATTCAATGGCCGATGGCTACACCTTC.

As to this clone: Sequence at one end of the junction differs from germline and may be a read error. The CDR3 region has the DNA TGTGCCAGCAGCCTAGATAGGAAGAATGAGCAGTTCTTC. Amino acids: CASSLDRKNEQFF. This rearrangement joins TRBV11-2 to TRBJ2-1; D unclear. Germline assignment: CDR1 SGHAT and CDR2 FQNNGV. This CDR3 spans 13 amino acids.